Listed here are 10 T cell receptor beta chains from one sample, sequenced in a study of PD-L1 blockade in urothelial cancer (dated by TCRdb to 2015 to 2018). The library was built by means of the immunoSEQ multiplex PCR assay. TCRdb took this table from immuneACCESS and kept in-frame rearrangements with V and J called. Such tables lack part of the clones; where checked against another copy, unresolved V genes explain under half of the gap, and the rest is unexplained. A total of 60,000 to 70,000 clones appear in this sample, 81% of them only once. Roughly 2.9% of the sample is in the top ten clones. In light of the paper, this sample's time point label describes: pretreatment peripheral blood. The sample here was PBMCs, taken around atezolizumab (anti-PD-L1) treatment. The source is a man between 65 and 79 years old with urothelial cancer.

This chain connects TRBV6-5 to TRBJ2-3; 8 bases are shared with TRBD2. Germline V gives CDR1 MNHEY, CDR2 SVGAGI. V was clipped by 4 bases and J by 5 bases; unmatched bases: 5. The CDR3 runs to 14 residues. This CDR3 is CASSLAGTGDTQYF. The DNA of the CDR3 is TGTGCCAGCAGTTTAGCGGGGACGGGAGATACGCAGTATTTT.

The rearrangement joins TRBV2 to TRBJ2-3; 16 bases fit TRBD2. There are 19 residues in the CDR3. The germline V gene has CDR1 SNHLY and CDR2 FYNNEI. V dropped 6 bases and J dropped 3; count of bases not matched to a gene: 12. CDR3 loop: CASRATPGLAGGGTDTQYF. Here the CDR3 DNA reads TGTGCCAGCAGAGCTACCCCGGGACTAGCGGGAGGGGGGACAGATACGCAGTATTTT.

The V gene is TRBV6-5, the J gene TRBJ1-2, with D possibly TRBD1 on 5 matching bases. Looked up from germline, CDR1 is MNHEY and CDR2 is SVGAGI. The V end was cut by 2 bases, the J end by 7 bases, with 8 bases between. CDR3 length: 12 amino acids. The CDR3 bases are TGTGCCAGCAGTTACGGGGCAAGTGGCTACACCTTC. This codes for CASSYGASGYTF.

This clone came up a few times. V gene TRBV19 combines with J gene TRBJ2-7, with a weak D call TRBD2 (5 bases). This CDR3 has 13 residues. V was trimmed by 3 bases and J by 0 bases, leaving 6 bases between them. The V gene's germline CDR1 is LNHDA and CDR2 SQIVND (reference sequence). Here the CDR3 DNA reads TGTGCCAGTAGTATGGGGAGCTCCTACGAGCAGTACTTC. As protein: CASSMGSSYEQYF.

V is TRBV28 and J is TRBJ2-5; 7 bases line up with TRBD2. The germline V gene has CDR1 MDHEN and CDR2 SYDVKM. V lost 6 bases to trimming and J lost 5 bases; unmatched junction nucleotides: 15. This CDR3 has 16 residues. CDR3 sequence reads: CASSSGTTAGMETQYF. The CDR3 DNA follows: TGTGCCAGCAGCTCCGGGACTACCGCCGGGATGGAGACCCAGTACTTC. Full variable domain (rest looked up from reference TRBV28 and TRBJ2-5): DVKVTQSSRYLVKRTGEKVFLECVQDMDHENMFWYRQDPGLGLRLIYFSYDVKMKEKGDIPEGYSVSREKKERFSLILESASTNQTSMYLCASSSGTTAGMETQYFGPGTRLLVL.

The chain uses TRBV30 and TRBJ1-3, with no clear D. Germline V CDR1 and CDR2: GTSNPN, SVGIG (reference sequence). This CDR3 contains 14 residues. V was cut by 2 bases and J by 0 bases, with 8 bases left in between. DNA of the CDR3: TGTGCCTGGAGTCGCGGTTCCTCTGGAAACACCATATATTTT. This codes for CAWSRGSSGNTIYF.

J is TRBJ2-7 and V is TRBV10-3; 8 bases are shared with TRBD1. The germline CDR1 and CDR2 sequences are ENHRY and SYGVKD. Trimming removed 5 bases from V and 5 bases from J; junction bases left unmatched: 5. The CDR3 is made up of 13 amino acids. CDR3 DNA: TGTGCCATCAGTCCTGACAGGGGCGACGAGCAGTACTTC. Translated: CAISPDRGDEQYF.

This clone has just a few counts. V is TRBV6-5 and J is TRBJ2-7; 7 nucleotides line up with TRBD2. Trimming cost V 2 bases and J 2 bases; bases outside gene matches: 0. CDR3 length: 13 residues. The germline V gene encodes CDR1 MNHEY and CDR2 SVGAGI. The CDR3 region has the DNA TGTGCCAGCAGTTACGGGACTACCTACGAGCAGTACTTC. Translated: CASSYGTTYEQYF.

J is TRBJ2-3 and V is TRBV5-1, with 9 bases fitting TRBD2. The CDR3 consists of 16 residues. Per the germline V gene, CDR1 is SGHRS and CDR2 is YFSETQ. V was clipped by 1 base and J by 3 bases; unmatched bases: 6. CDR3 sequence reads: CASSLYRTSETDTQYF. CDR3 coding DNA: TGCGCCAGCAGCTTGTATCGGACTAGCGAGACAGATACGCAGTATTTT.

This clone turned up a few times. The chain couples TRBV2 to TRBJ2-5; D gene ambiguous. Trimming stripped 4 bases from V and 2 bases from J, with 8 bases between. Germline V CDR1 and CDR2: SNHLY, FYNNEI. This CDR3 contains 13 residues. CDR3 nucleotide sequence: TGTGCCAGCAGTGCTACTTCGCAAGAGACCCAGTACTTC. Translating gives CASSATSQETQYF.